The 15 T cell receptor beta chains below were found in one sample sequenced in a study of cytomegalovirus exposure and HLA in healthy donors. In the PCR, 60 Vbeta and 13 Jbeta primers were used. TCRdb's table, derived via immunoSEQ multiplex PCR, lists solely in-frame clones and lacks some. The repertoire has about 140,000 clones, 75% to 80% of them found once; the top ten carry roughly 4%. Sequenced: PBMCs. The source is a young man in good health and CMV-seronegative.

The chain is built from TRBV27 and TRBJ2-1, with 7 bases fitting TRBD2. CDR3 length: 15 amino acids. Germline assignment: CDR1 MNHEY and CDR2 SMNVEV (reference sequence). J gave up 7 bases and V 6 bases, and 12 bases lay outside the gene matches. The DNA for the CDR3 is TGTGCCAGCAGCCTGCCTGGCGGGAGTGGGAATGAGCAGTTCTTC. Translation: CASSLPGGSGNEQFF.

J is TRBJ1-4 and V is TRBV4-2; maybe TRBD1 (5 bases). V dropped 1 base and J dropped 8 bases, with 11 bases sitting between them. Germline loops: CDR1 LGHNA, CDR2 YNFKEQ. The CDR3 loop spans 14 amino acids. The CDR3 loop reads CASSQGGAWEKLFF. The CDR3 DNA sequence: TGTGCCAGCAGCCAAGGCGGGGCTTGGGAAAAACTGTTTTTT.

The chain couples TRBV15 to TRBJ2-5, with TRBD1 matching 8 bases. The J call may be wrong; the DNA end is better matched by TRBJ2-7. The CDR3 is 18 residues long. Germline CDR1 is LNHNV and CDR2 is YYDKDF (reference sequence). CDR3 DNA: TGTGCCACCAGCCGGACCCCCCCTGGGACAGGCAAATACTACGAGCAGTACTTC. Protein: CATSRTPPGTGKYYEQYF.

Written as DNA, the CDR3 is TGTGCTAGTGGTCCCACGTTTGGGGAGGGGACAGGGGGCAATGAGCAGTTCTTC. This gives the protein CASGPTFGEGTGGNEQFF. V usage is TRBV12-5 and J usage is TRBJ2-1; 11 bases agree with TRBD1. The CDR3 has 18 amino acids. The junction had 15 bases not matched to a gene; V was cut back by 5 bases and J by 6 bases. From germline, CDR1 is LGHNT and CDR2 FRNRAP.

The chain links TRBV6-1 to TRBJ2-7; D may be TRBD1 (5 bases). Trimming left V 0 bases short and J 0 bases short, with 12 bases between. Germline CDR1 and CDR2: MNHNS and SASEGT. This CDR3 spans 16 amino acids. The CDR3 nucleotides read TGTGCCAGCAGTGAAGCGGGGCTCCGAAACTCCTACGAGCAGTACTTC. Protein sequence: CASSEAGLRNSYEQYF.

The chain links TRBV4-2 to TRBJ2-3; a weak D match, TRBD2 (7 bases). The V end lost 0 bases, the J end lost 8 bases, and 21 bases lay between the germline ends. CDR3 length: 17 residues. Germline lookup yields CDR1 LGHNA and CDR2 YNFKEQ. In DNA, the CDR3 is TGTGCCAGCAGCCAAGATCCCCCTAGCGAGGGGGGGGCTACGCAGTATTTT. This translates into CASSQDPPSEGGATQYF.

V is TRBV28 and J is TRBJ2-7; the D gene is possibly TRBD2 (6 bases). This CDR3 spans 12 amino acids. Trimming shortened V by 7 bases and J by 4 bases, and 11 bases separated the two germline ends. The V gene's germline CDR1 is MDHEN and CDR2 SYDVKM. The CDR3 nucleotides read TGTGCCAGCAACGGGGAGGTTTACGAGCAGTACTTC. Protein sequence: CASNGEVYEQYF.

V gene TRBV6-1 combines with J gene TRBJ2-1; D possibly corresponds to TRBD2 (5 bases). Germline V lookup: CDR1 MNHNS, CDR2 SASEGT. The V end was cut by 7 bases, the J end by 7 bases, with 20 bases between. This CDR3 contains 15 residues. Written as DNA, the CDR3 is TGTGCCAGCATAGTACTCGAACCGACTACTAATGAGCAGTTCTTC. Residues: CASIVLEPTTNEQFF.

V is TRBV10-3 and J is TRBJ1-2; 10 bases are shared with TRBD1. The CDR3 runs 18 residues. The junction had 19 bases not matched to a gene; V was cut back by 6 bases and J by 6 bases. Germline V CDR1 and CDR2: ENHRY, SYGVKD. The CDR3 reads CAISLPTGGSIGSHGYTF. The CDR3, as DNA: TGTGCCATCAGCCTCCCGACAGGGGGCTCAATTGGGTCTCATGGCTACACCTTC.

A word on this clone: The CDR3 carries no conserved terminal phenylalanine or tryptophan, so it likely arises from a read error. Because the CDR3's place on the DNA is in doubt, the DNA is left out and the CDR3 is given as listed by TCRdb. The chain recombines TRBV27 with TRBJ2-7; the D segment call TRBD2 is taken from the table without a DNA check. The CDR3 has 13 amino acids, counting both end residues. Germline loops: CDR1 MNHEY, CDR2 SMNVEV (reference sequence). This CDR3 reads CASSLSRAGGCDA.

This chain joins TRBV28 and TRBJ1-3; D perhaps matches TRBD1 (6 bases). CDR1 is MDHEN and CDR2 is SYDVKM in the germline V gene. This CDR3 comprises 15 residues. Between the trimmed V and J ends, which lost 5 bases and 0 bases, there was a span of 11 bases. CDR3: CASSTLQGSGNTIYF. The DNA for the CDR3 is TGTGCCAGCAGTACGTTACAGGGCTCTGGAAACACCATATATTTT.

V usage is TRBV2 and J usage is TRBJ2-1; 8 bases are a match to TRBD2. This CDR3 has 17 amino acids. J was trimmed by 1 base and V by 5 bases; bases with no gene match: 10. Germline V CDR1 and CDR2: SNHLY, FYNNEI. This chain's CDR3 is CASSRHTTSESYNEQFF. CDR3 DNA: TGTGCCAGCAGTCGACATACGACTAGCGAGTCCTACAATGAGCAGTTCTTC.

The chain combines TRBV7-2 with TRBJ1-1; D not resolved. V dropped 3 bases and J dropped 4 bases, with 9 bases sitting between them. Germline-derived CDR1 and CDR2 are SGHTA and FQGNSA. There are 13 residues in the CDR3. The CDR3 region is CASSFSGSTEAFF. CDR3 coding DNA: TGTGCCAGCAGCTTCAGCGGGAGCACTGAAGCTTTCTTT.

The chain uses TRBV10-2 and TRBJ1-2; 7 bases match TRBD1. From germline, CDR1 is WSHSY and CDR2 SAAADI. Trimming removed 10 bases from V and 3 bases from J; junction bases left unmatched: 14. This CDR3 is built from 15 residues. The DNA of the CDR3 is TGCGCCACCCAAACCGCCGACAGGGTCGACTATGGCTACACCTTC. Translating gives CATQTADRVDYGYTF.

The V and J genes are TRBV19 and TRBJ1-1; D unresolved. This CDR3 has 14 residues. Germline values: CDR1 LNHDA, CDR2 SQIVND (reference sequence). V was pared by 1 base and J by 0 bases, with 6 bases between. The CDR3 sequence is CASSIVNMNTEAFF. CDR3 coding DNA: TGTGCCAGTAGTATAGTAAACATGAACACTGAAGCTTTCTTT.